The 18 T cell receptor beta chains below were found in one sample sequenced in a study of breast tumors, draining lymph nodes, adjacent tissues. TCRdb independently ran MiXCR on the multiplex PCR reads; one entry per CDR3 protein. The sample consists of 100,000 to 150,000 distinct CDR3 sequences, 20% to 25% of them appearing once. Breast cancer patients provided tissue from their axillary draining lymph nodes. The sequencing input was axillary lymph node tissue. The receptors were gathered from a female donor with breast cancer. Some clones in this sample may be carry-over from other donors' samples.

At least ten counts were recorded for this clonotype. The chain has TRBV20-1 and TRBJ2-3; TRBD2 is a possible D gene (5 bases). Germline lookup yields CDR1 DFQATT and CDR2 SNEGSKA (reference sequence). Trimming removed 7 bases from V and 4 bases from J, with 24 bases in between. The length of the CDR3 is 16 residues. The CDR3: CSGNILEALRPDTQYF. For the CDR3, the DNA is TGCAGTGGTAACATACTAGAGGCGCTGCGACCAGATACGCAGTATTTT.

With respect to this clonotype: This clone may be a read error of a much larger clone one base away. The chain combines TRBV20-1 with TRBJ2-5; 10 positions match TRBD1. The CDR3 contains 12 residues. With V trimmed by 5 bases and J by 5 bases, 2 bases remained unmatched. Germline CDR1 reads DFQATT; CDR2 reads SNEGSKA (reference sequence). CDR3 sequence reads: CSADRGRETQYF. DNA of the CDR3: TGCAGTGCTGACAGGGGGCGGGAGACCCAGTACTTC.

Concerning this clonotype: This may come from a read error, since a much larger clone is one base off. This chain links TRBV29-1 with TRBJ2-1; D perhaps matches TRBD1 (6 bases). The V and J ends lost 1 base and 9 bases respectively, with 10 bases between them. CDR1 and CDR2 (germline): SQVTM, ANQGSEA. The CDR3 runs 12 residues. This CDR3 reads CSVEGGLAEQFF. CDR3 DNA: TGCAGCGTTGAAGGGGGGCTCGCTGAGCAGTTCTTC.

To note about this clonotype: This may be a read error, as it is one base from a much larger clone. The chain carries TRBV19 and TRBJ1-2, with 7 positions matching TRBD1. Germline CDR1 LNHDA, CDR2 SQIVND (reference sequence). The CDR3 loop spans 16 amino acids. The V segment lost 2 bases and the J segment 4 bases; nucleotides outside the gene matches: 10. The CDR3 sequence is CASSILGRQGAYGYTF. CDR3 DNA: TGTGCCAGTAGTATATTGGGACGACAGGGCGCCTATGGCTACACCTTC.

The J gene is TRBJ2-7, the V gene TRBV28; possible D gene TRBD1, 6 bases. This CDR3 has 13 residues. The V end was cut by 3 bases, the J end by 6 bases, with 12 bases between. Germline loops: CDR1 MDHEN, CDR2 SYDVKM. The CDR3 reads CASSFGATGEQYF. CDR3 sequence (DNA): TGTGCCAGCAGTTTCGGGGCGACAGGCGAGCAGTACTTC.

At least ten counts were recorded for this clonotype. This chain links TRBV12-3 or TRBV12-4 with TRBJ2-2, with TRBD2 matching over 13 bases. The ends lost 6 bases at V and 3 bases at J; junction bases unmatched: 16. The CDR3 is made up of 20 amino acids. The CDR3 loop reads CASSPSTTGLAGRDTGELFF. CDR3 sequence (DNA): TGTGCCAGCAGCCCCAGTACGACGGGACTAGCGGGAAGGGACACCGGGGAGCTGTTTTTT.

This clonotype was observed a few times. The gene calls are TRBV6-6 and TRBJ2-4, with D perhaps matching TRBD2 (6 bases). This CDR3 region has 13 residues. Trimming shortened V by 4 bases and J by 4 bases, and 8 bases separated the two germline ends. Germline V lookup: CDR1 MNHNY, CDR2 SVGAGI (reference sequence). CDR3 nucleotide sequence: TGTGCCAGCAGTTCCGGGAGAAAAAACATTCAGTACTTC. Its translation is CASSSGRKNIQYF.

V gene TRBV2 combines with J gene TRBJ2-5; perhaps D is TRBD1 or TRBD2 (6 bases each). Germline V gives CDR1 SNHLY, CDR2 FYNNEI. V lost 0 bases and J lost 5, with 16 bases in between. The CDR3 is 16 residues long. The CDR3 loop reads CASSEAVTGAGETQYF. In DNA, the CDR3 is TGTGCCAGCAGTGAAGCTGTTACGGGGGCAGGGGAGACCCAGTACTTC.

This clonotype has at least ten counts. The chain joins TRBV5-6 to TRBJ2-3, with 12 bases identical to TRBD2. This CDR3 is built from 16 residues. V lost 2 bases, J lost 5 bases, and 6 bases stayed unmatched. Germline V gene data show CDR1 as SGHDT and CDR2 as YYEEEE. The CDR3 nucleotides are TGTGCCAGCAGCTTCACTAAGGGACTAGCGGGAGATACGCAGTATTTT. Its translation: CASSFTKGLAGDTQYF.

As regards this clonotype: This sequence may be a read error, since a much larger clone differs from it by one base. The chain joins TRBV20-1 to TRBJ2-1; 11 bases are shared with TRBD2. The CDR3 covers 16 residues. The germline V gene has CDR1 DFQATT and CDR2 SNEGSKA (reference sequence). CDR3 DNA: TGCAGTGCTAGACCTCCTAGCGGGAGGACTTGGAATGAGCAGTCCTTC. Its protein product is CSARPPSGRTWNEQSF.

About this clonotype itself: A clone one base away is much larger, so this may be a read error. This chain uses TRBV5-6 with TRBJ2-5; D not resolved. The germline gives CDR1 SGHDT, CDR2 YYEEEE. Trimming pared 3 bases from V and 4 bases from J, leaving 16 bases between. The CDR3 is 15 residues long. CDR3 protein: CASSSASLRRETQYF. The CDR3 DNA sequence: TGTGCCAGCAGCTCGGCGTCTCTCCGAAGAGAGACCCAGTACTTC.

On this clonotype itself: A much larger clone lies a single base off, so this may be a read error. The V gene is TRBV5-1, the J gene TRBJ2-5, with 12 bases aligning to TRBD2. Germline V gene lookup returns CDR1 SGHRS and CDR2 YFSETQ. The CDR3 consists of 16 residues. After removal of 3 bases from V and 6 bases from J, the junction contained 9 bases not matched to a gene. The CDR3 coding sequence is TGCGCCAGCAGCTCGACTAGCGGGAGCTCCGAGAAGACCCAGTACTTC. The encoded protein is CASSSTSGSSEKTQYF.

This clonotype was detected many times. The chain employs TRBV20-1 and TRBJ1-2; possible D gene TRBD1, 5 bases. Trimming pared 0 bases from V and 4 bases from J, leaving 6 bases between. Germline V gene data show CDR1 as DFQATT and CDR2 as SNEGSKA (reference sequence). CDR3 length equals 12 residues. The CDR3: CSAREGGYGYTF. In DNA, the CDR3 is TGCAGTGCTAGAGAGGGGGGCTATGGCTACACCTTC.

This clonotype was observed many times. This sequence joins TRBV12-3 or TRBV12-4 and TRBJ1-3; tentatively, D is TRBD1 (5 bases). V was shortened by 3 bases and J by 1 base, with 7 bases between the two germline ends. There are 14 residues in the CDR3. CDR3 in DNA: TGTGCCAGCAGTTTGAGGGGATCTGGAAACACCATATATTTT. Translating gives CASSLRGSGNTIYF.

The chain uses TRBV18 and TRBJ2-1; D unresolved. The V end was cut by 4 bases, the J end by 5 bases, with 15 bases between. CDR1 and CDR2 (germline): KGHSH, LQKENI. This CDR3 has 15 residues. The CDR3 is CASSRVGVRHNEQFF. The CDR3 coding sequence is TGTGCCAGCTCACGGGTCGGCGTGAGGCACAATGAGCAGTTCTTC.

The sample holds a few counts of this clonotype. CDR3 nucleotides: TGTGCCAGCAGTCAGTGGGGTGGACTAGCGGACAAACGCACAGATACGCAGTATTTT. It codes for CASSQWGGLADKRTDTQYF. The gene calls are TRBV27 and TRBJ2-3; TRBD2 aligns across 10 bases. The CDR3 spans 19 residues. From germline, CDR1 is MNHEY and CDR2 SMNVEV (reference sequence). V trimming: 5 bases; J trimming: 1 base; junction bases outside the gene matches: 15.

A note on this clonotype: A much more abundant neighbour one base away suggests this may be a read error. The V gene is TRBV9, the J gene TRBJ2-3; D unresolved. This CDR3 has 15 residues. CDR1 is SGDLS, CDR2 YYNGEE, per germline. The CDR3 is CAGSVGPGSTDTQYF. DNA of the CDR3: TGTGCCGGCAGCGTAGGTCCAGGCTCCACAGATACGCAGTATTTT. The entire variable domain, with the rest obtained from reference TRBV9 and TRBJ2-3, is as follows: DSGVTQTPKHLITATGQRVTLRCSPRSGDLSVYWYQQSLDQGLQFLIQYYNGEERAKGNILERFSAQQFPDLHSELNLSSLELGDSALYFCAGSVGPGSTDTQYFGPGTRLTVL.

The CDR3 DNA is TGTGCCAGCAGCCTACGTAGAGGGGCTGGAAACACCATATATTTT. This sequence encodes CASSLRRGAGNTIYF. The rearrangement links TRBV28 to TRBJ1-3, with D possibly TRBD1 on 5 matching bases. Germline-derived CDR1 and CDR2 are MDHEN and SYDVKM. The CDR3 sequence is 15 residues long. Trimming took off 6 bases at V and 2 bases at J, with 14 bases between the two ends.